These 31 T cell receptor beta chains originate from one sample sequenced in a study of blood T cell repertoires in COVID-19 (dated by TCRdb to the early 2020s). The library came from the immunoSEQ multiplex PCR assay. TCRdb stores this immuneACCESS table with in-frame sequences only. Part of the clones is absent; in the studies checked, under half of the shortfall reflects unresolved V genes, and no reason is known for the rest. For this sample the table gives 350,000 to 400,000 clones, of which roughly 90% were detected only once. Around 1.7% of the sample rests with the top ten. Sequencing was carried out using PBMCs or T cells enriched from blood (not recorded which). The receptors here all came from a woman aged 30 to 39 who had recovered from COVID-19.

V usage is TRBV12-3 or TRBV12-4 and J usage is TRBJ1-2; D not resolved. V was clipped by 5 bases and J by 4 bases, with 8 bases between them. CDR3 size: 12 residues. The CDR3 region has the DNA TGTGCCAGCAGTACCACAAGCTATGGCTACACCTTC. Translating it yields CASSTTSYGYTF.

This chain connects TRBV4-1 to TRBJ1-1; tentatively, D is TRBD1 (6 bases). V was pared by 1 base and J by 1 base, with 10 bases between. Germline CDR1 and CDR2: MGHRA and YSYEKL. This CDR3 region has 15 residues. The CDR3 DNA reads as TGCGCCAGCAGCCAAGGGGGACAAACGAACACTGAAGCTTTCTTT. This sequence encodes CASSQGGQTNTEAFF.

V gene TRBV11-2 combines with J gene TRBJ1-4; TRBD1 agrees at 11 bases. In germline, CDR1 is SGHAT, CDR2 FQNNGV. V lost 6 bases, J lost 3 bases, and 12 bases stayed unmatched. There are 18 residues in the CDR3. CDR3 loop: CASSRGQGANVANEKLFF. Written as DNA, the CDR3 is TGTGCCAGCAGTAGAGGACAGGGGGCGAATGTGGCTAATGAAAAACTGTTTTTT.

The V and J genes are TRBV5-6 and TRBJ2-7; 9 bases are a match to TRBD1. The CDR3 is 16 amino acids. V trimming: 4 bases; J trimming: 2 bases; junction bases outside the gene matches: 10. Germline CDR1 SGHDT, CDR2 YYEEEE. Written as DNA, the CDR3 is TGTGCCAGCAGCGTCGTACCCCGGGACAGGGCCTACGAGCAGTACTTC. Translating gives CASSVVPRDRAYEQYF.

In DNA, the CDR3 is TGTGCCATCAGTGACTCTTGGGACAGCGTTTATGGCTACACCTTC. Translating gives CAISDSWDSVYGYTF. This chain joins TRBV10-3 and TRBJ1-2; 7 bases are a match to TRBD1. The CDR3 sequence is 15 residues long. The germline V gene encodes CDR1 ENHRY and CDR2 SYGVKD. The J segment lost 5 bases and the V segment lost 3 bases, leaving 9 bases of the junction unmatched.

The chain combines TRBV10-2 with TRBJ2-1; TRBD2 might be the D (5 bases). Germline CDR1 WSHSY, CDR2 SAAADI. V was shortened by 7 bases and J by 4 bases, with 17 bases between the two germline ends. This CDR3 has 15 residues. The CDR3 nucleotides are TGCGCCAGCAAAAGAGGGTGGCTTCAATACAATGAGCAGTTCTTC. Translating gives CASKRGWLQYNEQFF.

The chain recombines TRBV18 with TRBJ1-1; a possible D gene is TRBD1 (6 bases). This CDR3 comprises 13 residues. V lost 8 bases and J lost 1, with 11 bases in between. Germline-derived CDR1 and CDR2 are KGHSH and LQKENI. CDR3 coding DNA: TGTGCCAGCACCTCGGGACAGAACACTGAAGCTTTCTTT. Its translation: CASTSGQNTEAFF.

The chain joins TRBV13 to TRBJ1-1, with D maybe TRBD1 (6 bases). V lost 5 bases, J lost 4 bases, and 14 bases lay in between. The germline CDR1 and CDR2 sequences are PRHDT and FYEKMQ (reference sequence). The CDR3 extends over 14 amino acids. The CDR3, as DNA: TGTGCCAGCAGCCCAGCGGGGGGCGGCACTGAAGCTTTCTTT. Translated: CASSPAGGGTEAFF.

The CDR3: CATSRGTSGNEQFF. In DNA form, the CDR3 reads TGTGCCACCAGCAGAGGAACTAGTGGCAATGAGCAGTTCTTC. This chain links TRBV15 with TRBJ2-1; a possible D gene is TRBD2 (5 bases). The CDR3 consists of 14 residues. Trimming took 1 base from V and 6 from J, leaving 10 bases between them. Germline CDR1 LNHNV, CDR2 YYDKDF (reference sequence).

The CDR3 bases are TGTGCCAGCAGCCAAGTCCAGGGGATAGGATCGGGAAACACCATATATTTT. Its translation: CASSQVQGIGSGNTIYF. This sequence joins TRBV3-1 (or the pseudogene TRBV3-2) and TRBJ1-3, with a possible D match to TRBD1 (6 bases). The CDR3 is 17 residues long. Germline-derived CDR1 and CDR2 are LGHDT and YNNKEL (reference sequence). With 1 base removed from V and 4 bases from J, the gap between germline ends came to 17 bases.

The V gene is TRBV4-2, the J gene TRBJ2-1; 15 bases agree with TRBD2. The CDR3 has 17 amino acids. The ends lost 2 bases at V and 7 bases at J; junction bases unmatched: 6. Germline CDR1 LGHNA, CDR2 YNFKEQ. The CDR3 nucleotides read TGTGCCAGCAGCCAACCGGGACTAGCGGGGGGAAAGAATGAGCAGTTCTTC. This translates into CASSQPGLAGGKNEQFF.

This clone was picked up a small number of times. J is TRBJ2-7 and V is TRBV19; TRBD1 matches at 7 bases. Germline V gene lookup returns CDR1 LNHDA and CDR2 SQIVND (reference sequence). This CDR3 has 14 amino acids. The trim removed 6 bases at V and 0 bases at J, leaving 5 bases unmatched. The CDR3 bases are TGTGCCAGTAGCTCAGGACAGGTCTCCTACGAGCAGTACTTC. It yields the protein CASSSGQVSYEQYF.

The gene calls are TRBV7-2 and TRBJ1-1; no definite D call. The V end was cut by 5 bases, the J end by 1 base, with 14 bases between. The CDR3 has 15 residues. CDR1 is SGHTA, CDR2 FQGNSA, per germline. CDR3 residues: CASSTGWGENTEAFF. For the CDR3, the DNA is TGTGCCAGCAGCACGGGATGGGGAGAGAACACTGAAGCTTTCTTT.

The V and J genes are TRBV30 and TRBJ1-2, with D possibly matching TRBD1 (6 bases). Germline assignment: CDR1 GTSNPN and CDR2 SVGIG (reference sequence). This CDR3 has 13 residues. V dropped 1 base and J dropped 8 bases, with 14 bases sitting between them. CDR3 nucleotide sequence: TGTGCCTGGAGTGGGGGGCCGGGTTGGGGCTACACCTTC. This encodes CAWSGGPGWGYTF.

There are a few counts of this clone. This rearrangement joins TRBV27 to TRBJ2-1, with 8 bases matching TRBD1. The CDR3 is 14 residues long. Losses at the gene ends were 5 bases for V and 9 bases for J; bases not matched to a gene: 9. Germline V gives CDR1 MNHEY, CDR2 SMNVEV (reference sequence). CDR3 amino acids: CASSPNRGMAEQFF. Written as DNA, the CDR3 is TGTGCCAGCAGTCCAAACAGGGGGATGGCTGAGCAGTTCTTC.

This clone was found once. CDR3 loop: CASHFRVSDTEAFF. CDR3 DNA sequence: TGTGCCAGCCACTTCAGGGTGAGTGACACTGAAGCTTTCTTT. V gene TRBV2 combines with J gene TRBJ1-1; maybe TRBD1 (5 bases). Trimming removed 8 bases from V and 3 bases from J, with 16 bases in between. Germline values: CDR1 SNHLY, CDR2 FYNNEI. The CDR3 totals 14 residues.

The chain links TRBV28 to TRBJ2-3; TRBD2 agrees at 16 bases. Per the germline V gene, CDR1 is MDHEN and CDR2 is SYDVKM. The CDR3 extends over 18 amino acids. The J segment lost 1 base and the V segment lost 6 bases, leaving 7 bases of the junction unmatched. In DNA, the CDR3 is TGTGCCAGCAGCCCGGGACTAGCGGGAGGGCGGGGCACAGATACGCAGTATTTT. Its protein product is CASSPGLAGGRGTDTQYF.

This clone was counted a few times. Other DNA sequences of this sample code for an identical CDR3. The chain links TRBV28 to TRBJ2-7; the match to TRBD2 covers 9 bases. V shed 7 bases and J 3 bases; nucleotides not matched to a gene: 7. CDR1 is MDHEN, CDR2 SYDVKM, per germline. The CDR3 loop spans 14 amino acids. The CDR3 sequence: CASIKSGRFYEQYF. The CDR3 nucleotides read TGTGCCAGCATTAAGAGCGGGAGGTTCTACGAGCAGTACTTC.

V is TRBV9 and J is TRBJ2-7; D remains unclear. The V and J ends lost 0 bases and 2 bases respectively, with 24 bases between them. Per the germline V gene, CDR1 is SGDLS and CDR2 is YYNGEE. This CDR3 is 19 amino acids long. DNA of the CDR3: TGTGCCAGCAGCGTAGACCTACACCCGGGTGGCGGAACAACCTACGAGCAGTACTTC. This gives the protein CASSVDLHPGGGTTYEQYF. The full variable domain, with the rest looked up from reference TRBV9 and TRBJ2-7, is DSGVTQTPKHLITATGQRVTLRCSPRSGDLSVYWYQQSLDQGLQFLIQYYNGEERAKGNILERFSAQQFPDLHSELNLSSLELGDSALYFCASSVDLHPGGGTTYEQYFGPGTRLTVT.

The count of this clone is one. The rearrangement uses TRBV4-3 and TRBJ1-1, with a weak D call TRBD1 (6 bases). The CDR3 consists of 14 residues. CDR1 and CDR2 from the germline V gene are LGHNA and YSLEER. V shed 3 bases and J shed 1 base, with 9 bases lying between them. DNA for the CDR3: TGCGCCAGCAGCCACACAGGGACGAACACTGAAGCTTTCTTT. It is translated as CASSHTGTNTEAFF.

There are a few counts of this clone. The CDR3 protein is CASSLEASPLHF. CDR3 nucleotide sequence: TGTGCCAGCAGCTTGGAAGCCTCACCCCTCCACTTT. The chain recombines TRBV5-6 with TRBJ1-6; D is ambiguous. The CDR3 runs 12 residues. The V end was cut by 0 bases, the J end by 10 bases, with 5 bases between. CDR1 SGHDT and CDR2 YYEEEE come from the germline V gene.

The rearrangement joins TRBV5-8 to TRBJ2-7; 8 nucleotides match TRBD2. The CDR3 covers 15 residues. V gave up 3 bases and J gave up 3 bases; unmatched junction bases: 8. Looked up from germline, CDR1 is SGHTS and CDR2 is YDEGEE. The CDR3 DNA follows: TGTGCCAGCAGCTCGCCGGGACTAGTGCGCTACGAGCAGTACTTC. Translation gives CASSSPGLVRYEQYF.

The V gene is TRBV6-7, the J gene TRBJ2-7; TRBD2 matches at 7 bases. TRBV6-7 is classed as an ORF, of uncertain function. CDR3 length: 17 amino acids. V dropped 3 bases and J dropped 1; count of bases not matched to a gene: 12. The CDR3 sequence is CASSYAGLAGRSYEQYF. The CDR3 nucleotides are TGTGCCAGCAGTTATGCAGGGTTAGCGGGCCGATCCTACGAGCAGTACTTC.

The V and J genes are TRBV2 and TRBJ2-7; D is unresolved. The CDR3 contains 12 residues. The ends were cut back, 7 bases at V and 2 bases at J, with 9 bases in the middle. CDR1 and CDR2 from the germline V gene are SNHLY and FYNNEI. CDR3 in DNA: TGTGCCAGCAAGAACAGACCCTACGAGCAGTACTTC. It translates to CASKNRPYEQYF.

The rearrangement joins TRBV5-8 to TRBJ2-3; possible D gene TRBD2, 6 bases. Looked up from germline, CDR1 is SGHTS and CDR2 is YDEGEE. The CDR3 contains 13 residues. V lost 1 base and J lost 5, with 8 bases in between. CDR3 nucleotide sequence: TGTGCCAGCAGCTTGAGGGAGGAAGATACGCAGTATTTT. Residues: CASSLREEDTQYF.

The rearrangement links TRBV4-1 to TRBJ1-4; D is uncertain. Deletions cut 1 base from V and 5 bases from J, with 8 bases between. From germline, CDR1 is MGHRA and CDR2 YSYEKL. This CDR3 has 14 residues. In DNA, the CDR3 is TGCGCCAGCAGCCAAGTTGTTCTGAATGAAAAACTGTTTTTT. This sequence encodes CASSQVVLNEKLFF.

The genes are TRBV19 and TRBJ2-3; D is perhaps TRBD2 (7 bases). CDR3 length: 15 amino acids. Trimming left V 3 bases short and J 1 base short, with 11 bases between. Germline V gene lookup returns CDR1 LNHDA and CDR2 SQIVND (reference sequence). CDR3 region: CASSIGGRGTDTQYF. CDR3 nucleotide sequence: TGTGCCAGTAGTATCGGGGGGCGGGGCACAGATACGCAGTATTTT.

The chain recombines TRBV5-1 with TRBJ2-1, with 10 bases lining up with TRBD2. Germline CDR1 is SGHRS and CDR2 is YFSETQ. The CDR3 covers 15 residues. V lost 4 bases, J lost 8 bases, and 9 bases stayed unmatched. The chain's CDR3 is CASSLPSGSRDEQFF. CDR3 DNA: TGCGCCAGCAGCCTTCCTAGCGGGAGTCGCGATGAGCAGTTCTTC.

A single count supports this clone. This chain links TRBV30 with TRBJ1-1; D remains unclear. The CDR3 is made up of 13 amino acids. The V and J ends lost 4 bases and 4 bases respectively, with 13 bases between them. Germline V gives CDR1 GTSNPN, CDR2 SVGIG (reference sequence). CDR3 loop: CAWKRGWGTEAFF. Here the CDR3 DNA reads TGTGCCTGGAAGCGGGGATGGGGCACTGAAGCTTTCTTT.

The V and J genes are TRBV6-5 and TRBJ2-7; possibly TRBD2 for D (5 bases). The CDR3 sequence is 14 residues long. The germline gives CDR1 MNHEY, CDR2 SVGAGI. V lost 2 bases and J lost 5, with 13 bases in between. This chain's CDR3 is CASSYEGLGNEQYF. CDR3 DNA: TGTGCCAGCAGTTACGAGGGTTTGGGGAACGAGCAGTACTTC.

The chain carries TRBV18 and TRBJ2-7; D is perhaps TRBD2 (6 bases). V was cut by 3 bases and J by 2 bases, with 23 bases left in between. The CDR3 is 18 amino acids. The germline CDR1 and CDR2 sequences are KGHSH and LQKENI. CDR3 in amino acids: CASSPYLPIAGRPYEQYF. In nucleotides, the CDR3 is TGTGCCAGCTCACCGTACCTACCCATCGCGGGACGGCCCTACGAGCAGTACTTC. The full variable domain, rest sourced from reference TRBV18 and TRBJ2-7, is NAGVMQNPRHLVRRRGQEARLRCSPMKGHSHVYWYRQLPEEGLKFMVYLQKENIIDESGMPKERFSAEFPKEGPSILRIQQVVRGDSAAYFCASSPYLPIAGRPYEQYFGPGTRLTVT.